This TCR beta chain originates from a study of shared clonotypes between healthy human individuals. Several immunoSEQ 96-well plates shared each subset's DNA, each plate a replicate. Produced via immunoSEQ multiplex PCR; TCRdb's table is partial and in-frame only. The table includes millions of clones, around nine tenths detected once. CDR3 size: 14 residues. Deletions cut 8 bases from V and 1 base from J, with 13 bases between. In germline, CDR1 is SNHLY, CDR2 FYNNEI. This chain joins TRBV2 and TRBJ2-3; the D gene is possibly TRBD2 (6 bases). Sequencing input: naive CD4+ T cells sorted from blood. Noted subset: CD45RA+ positively selected. The receptor comes from a man aged 18 to 29 in good health. The CDR3 loop reads CASHPGVRTDTQYF. The CDR3 DNA follows: TGTGCCAGCCATCCGGGGGTTCGCACAGATACGCAGTATTTT.